Following are 12 T cell receptor beta chains from one sample sequenced in a study of OX40 agonist ivuxolimab in advanced cancers. Data came from immunoSEQ multiplex PCR; TCRdb stores just in-frame clones and leaves some out. The sample consists of about 76,000 clones, 70% to 90% of them appearing once. The specimen was CD4+ or CD8+ T cells sorted from blood, collected in a trial of the OX40 agonist ivuxolimab. The receptors were sampled from an adult with an advanced solid tumor such as melanoma, head and neck, liver or kidney cancer.

The chain employs TRBV6-5 and TRBJ2-3; TRBD2 is a possible D gene (5 bases). CDR3 length: 14 amino acids. Germline V gene sequence: CDR1 MNHEY, CDR2 SVGAGI. Trimming stripped 6 bases from V and 4 bases from J, with 14 bases between. The CDR3 loop is CASRSPTGADTQYF. As DNA, the CDR3 is TGTGCCAGCAGAAGTCCAACCGGGGCAGATACGCAGTATTTT.

The chain has TRBV9 and TRBJ2-6; D is uncertain. The germline CDR1 and CDR2 sequences are SGDLS and YYNGEE. The ends were cut back, 1 base at V and 1 base at J, with 3 bases in the middle. This CDR3 has 14 residues. The CDR3 is CASSVLSGANVLTF. The CDR3 region has the DNA TGTGCCAGCAGCGTACTATCTGGGGCCAACGTCCTGACTTTC.

The rearrangement joins TRBV29-1 to TRBJ2-1; 12 positions agree with TRBD2. The CDR3 totals 14 residues. Germline lookup yields CDR1 SQVTM and CDR2 ANQGSEA. Unmatched junction bases numbered 5, after V lost 4 bases and J lost 7 bases. The CDR3 DNA reads as TGCAGCGTTGCCGGGACTAGCGGGCGGAATGAGCAGTTCTTC. Translation gives CSVAGTSGRNEQFF.

As concerns this clone: The identical CDR3 is also encoded by other nucleotide sequences in the sample. The rearrangement links TRBV7-9 to TRBJ2-4; 7 nucleotides align to TRBD2. In germline, CDR1 is SEHNR, CDR2 FQNEAQ (reference sequence). The V gene end was trimmed by 0 bases and the J gene end by 8 bases; junction bases not matched to a gene: 1. This CDR3 is built from 13 residues. Here the CDR3 DNA reads TGTGCCAGCAGCTTAGCTGGGGGGGACATTCAGTACTTC. It codes for CASSLAGGDIQYF.

This clone has a single count. The V and J genes are TRBV29-1 and TRBJ2-4; TRBD1 aligns across 9 bases. The CDR3 contains 16 residues. Germline V gene sequence: CDR1 SQVTM, CDR2 ANQGSEA. V shed 3 bases, J shed 4 bases, and the junction held 10 bases outside the gene matches. CDR3 sequence: CSVEIPPGTGKNIQYF. As DNA, the CDR3 is TGCAGCGTTGAGATTCCCCCCGGGACAGGGAAAAACATTCAGTACTTC.

The V and J genes are TRBV5-1 and TRBJ1-2, with D hard to call. This CDR3 is built from 15 residues. The V gene's germline CDR1 is SGHRS and CDR2 YFSETQ. Trimming took off 0 bases at V and 0 bases at J, with 9 bases between the two ends. The CDR3 DNA sequence: TGCGCCAGCAGCTTGGAACTAGCGGCTAACTATGGCTACACCTTC. Translation: CASSLELAANYGYTF.

The rearrangement uses TRBV5-1 and TRBJ2-7; D perhaps matches TRBD1 (5 bases). The CDR3 covers 14 residues. Trimming shortened V by 0 bases and J by 4 bases, and 11 bases separated the two germline ends. Germline V gives CDR1 SGHRS, CDR2 YFSETQ. CDR3 loop: CASSLEGMRYEQYF. Written as DNA, the CDR3 is TGCGCCAGCAGCTTGGAGGGGATGCGGTACGAGCAGTACTTC.

This clone came up once. This chain connects TRBV5-1 to TRBJ2-6, with no clear D. CDR3 length equals 15 residues. Looked up from germline, CDR1 is SGHRS and CDR2 is YFSETQ. The V and J ends lost 4 bases and 0 bases respectively, with 8 bases between them. This CDR3 is CASSDHSSGANVLTF. CDR3 coding DNA: TGCGCCAGCAGCGACCACAGCTCTGGGGCCAACGTCCTGACTTTC.

The gene calls are TRBV5-1 and TRBJ2-7; TRBD2 agrees at 14 bases. Germline V CDR1 and CDR2: SGHRS, YFSETQ. With 4 bases clipped from V and 2 bases from J, the junction kept 5 bases outside the gene matches. The CDR3 runs to 16 residues. The DNA for the CDR3 is TGCGCCAGCAGCACCGGACTAGCGGGAGGCCCCTACGAGCAGTACTTC. This encodes CASSTGLAGGPYEQYF.

The chain couples TRBV7-2 to TRBJ2-7; perhaps TRBD2 as D (6 bases). The CDR3 is 13 residues long. Trimming removed 1 base at V and 6 bases at J, with 10 bases between. Germline V gene data show CDR1 as SGHTA and CDR2 as FQGNSA. The CDR3 here is CASSLVLATEQYF. The CDR3 coding sequence is TGTGCCAGCAGCTTAGTACTAGCAACCGAGCAGTACTTC.

This chain connects TRBV28 to TRBJ1-1; TRBD1 is a possible D gene (5 bases). Germline V lookup: CDR1 MDHEN, CDR2 SYDVKM. Between the trimmed V and J ends, which lost 1 base and 4 bases, there was a span of 13 bases. The length of the CDR3 is 15 residues. The CDR3, as DNA: TGTGCCAGCAGTTTATTCAGGGTTTCAAGCACTGAAGCTTTCTTT. It codes for CASSLFRVSSTEAFF.

The V and J genes are TRBV5-1 and TRBJ1-4; a possible D gene is TRBD1 (6 bases). Germline CDR1 and CDR2: SGHRS and YFSETQ. The CDR3 is 16 residues long. The V end lost 4 bases, the J end lost 0 bases, and 13 bases lay between the germline ends. CDR3 amino acids: CASSPAGGATNEKLFF. CDR3 DNA: TGCGCCAGCAGCCCGGCGGGGGGCGCAACTAATGAAAAACTGTTTTTT.